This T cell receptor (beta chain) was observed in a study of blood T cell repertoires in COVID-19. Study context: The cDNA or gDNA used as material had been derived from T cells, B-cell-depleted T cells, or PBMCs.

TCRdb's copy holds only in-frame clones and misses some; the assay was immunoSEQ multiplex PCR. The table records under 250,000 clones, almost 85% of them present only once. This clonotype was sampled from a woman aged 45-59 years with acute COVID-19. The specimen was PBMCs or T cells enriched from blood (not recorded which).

DNA of the CDR3: TGCGCCAGCAGCTTGGAGGACAGGGCCGGAGGCTACACCTTC. This gives the protein CASSLEDRAGGYTF. The V call is TRBV5-1, the J call TRBJ1-2, with 8 bases that match TRBD1. The CDR3 sequence is 14 residues long. V gave up 0 bases and J gave up 8 bases; unmatched junction bases: 6. CDR1 and CDR2 from the germline V gene are SGHRS and YFSETQ.